The T cell receptor (beta chain) described here comes from a study of Graves' ophthalmopathy and Graves' hyperthyroidism. About the research overall: There was a collection of peripheral blood at initial diagnosis, before any treatment.

Diagnosis was based on clinical symptoms, serum thyroxine, TRAb, thyroid ultrasound and orbital computed tomography. PBMCs were obtained from roughly 9.4 ml of fresh peripheral blood. Beta-chain TCR CDR3 regions were amplified from RNA transcripts. First-round RT-PCR employed HTBI primers, with a second-round multiplex PCR after it. From the multiplex PCR reads, TCRdb called clonotypes with MiXCR, one entry per CDR3 protein. The sample lists about 700,000 distinct CDR3 sequences, roughly two fifths occurring once. Remarks on this clonotype: Its antigen is unidentified. Compared with germline, one end of the junction differs, possibly owing to a read error.

Study findings and constraints: Separation of ophthalmopathy from stable hyperthyroidism was achieved by a 13-signature model, at roughly 88% sensitivity and roughly 80% specificity.

Germline V gene sequence: CDR1 KGHDR, CDR2 SFDVKD. The CDR3 consists of 15 residues. The chain uses TRBV24-1 and TRBJ2-2; D is unresolved. Material for sequencing was peripheral blood. The source is an adult man with Graves' ophthalmopathy. In nucleotides, the CDR3 is TGTGCCACCAGTGATTCTTGGGTGGGGAACAATGAGCAGTTTTTT. Translated: CATSDSWVGNNEQFF.